These T cell receptor beta chains were read from a single sample in a study of blood T cell repertoires in COVID-19. TCRdb keeps only in-frame clones here, not all; method: immunoSEQ multiplex PCR. This sample has around 200,000 clones, with more than 70% found just once. The sequenced sample consisted of peripheral blood. The receptors here all came from a person aged 70 to 85 with COVID-19, enrolled during active disease. The CDR3 runs from the conserved cysteine through the conserved F or W.

v_call	j_call	cdr3_aa
TRBV6-5	TRBJ2-1	CASTELGQGRNEQFF
TRBV7-8	TRBJ2-2	CASSSPFGGFSGELFF
TRBV29-1	TRBJ2-2	CSGGHNTGELFF
TRBV7-9	TRBJ2-7	CASSYGGLAGVEQYF
TRBV12-5	TRBJ2-1	CASGLYRGSYNEQFF
TRBV13	TRBJ2-1	CASSLLAGGHNEQFF
TRBV12-3/TRBV12-4	TRBJ2-5	CASSSYGTSQYF
TRBV4-3	TRBJ2-3	CASSQEDSTDTQYF
TRBV28	TRBJ2-7	CASSVTQGPTYEQYF
TRBV19	TRBJ1-3	CASSNGNRGNTIYF
TRBV27	TRBJ2-1	CASSPSPGVLSSLPSSYNEQFF
TRBV9	TRBJ2-2	CASSVDVVFTGELFF
TRBV7-9	TRBJ1-1	CASSGSTNTEAFF
TRBV11-3	TRBJ2-3	CASSFSAGGAGDTQYF
TRBV18	TRBJ1-6	CASSRQGSPLHF
TRBV5-1	TRBJ2-3	CASSLGLSGPSTDTQYF
TRBV2	TRBJ2-1	CASSEGLVNEQFF
TRBV7-2	TRBJ2-3	CASSLARYTDTQYF
TRBV5-1	TRBJ2-7	CASSPEWPTYEQYF
TRBV5-1	TRBJ2-1	CASSFLSYEQFF
TRBV28	TRBJ2-2	CASSFSVSGGGELFF
TRBV9	TRBJ1-4	CASSRRGRGEKLFF
TRBV7-6	TRBJ1-4	CASSPGPGNEKLFF
TRBV5-6	TRBJ1-5	CASSTGQDLQPQHF